This section outlines one TCR beta chain sequence together with its context. The CDR3 spans 15 residues. The germline gives CDR1 SQVTM, CDR2 ANQGSEA. V lost 5 bases to trimming and J lost 0 bases, with 14 bases between them. This sample is drawn from a study of blood T cells in healthy people across ages. Using a J-beta primer mix together with a sample-barcoded 5' primer, a second PCR was run for about 6 to 12 cycles. TCRdb fed the 5' RACE reads into MiXCR, producing one record per CDR3 protein. Of 550,000 to 750,000 distinct CDR3 sequences in the sample, under 25% were seen once. The sequenced sample consisted of blood. The receptor's source is a man between 70 and 80 years old in good health. This rearrangement joins TRBV29-1 to TRBJ2-1; D might be TRBD2 (6 bases). The CDR3 DNA reads as TGCAGCGTTCGAAAGGCTAGCGCCTCCTACAATGAGCAGTTCTTC. As protein: CSVRKASASYNEQFF.